The 29 T cell receptor beta chains below all came from one sample that was sequenced in a study of identical twins. MiXCR was run by TCRdb on the 5' RACE reads, yielding one entry per CDR3 protein. Altogether fewer than 650,000 distinct CDR3 sequences are present, about 7.1% being singletons, with the ten largest covering about 1.5%. The same sample was also used in a study of yellow fever vaccine responses in identical twins.

Sequencing input: PBMCs. These receptors all come from a young woman in good health.

This clonotype came up many times. The V gene is TRBV28, the J gene TRBJ1-2, with D hard to call. This CDR3 comprises 13 residues. Trimming took 5 bases from V and 4 from J, leaving 11 bases between them. The V gene's germline CDR1 is MDHEN and CDR2 SYDVKM. The CDR3 DNA sequence: TGTGCCAGCAGTATACCCTGGAGCTATGGCTACACCTTC. Translation: CASSIPWSYGYTF.

This clonotype was detected ten times or more. The gene calls are TRBV7-8 and TRBJ1-2; no firm D call. V was shortened by 1 base and J by 4 bases, with 7 bases between the two germline ends. This CDR3 contains 13 residues. The germline V gene encodes CDR1 SGHVS and CDR2 FQNEAQ. CDR3 DNA: TGTGCCAGCAGCTTAGGTCCCCTCTATGGCTACACCTTC. It encodes CASSLGPLYGYTF. The full variable domain, in which reference TRBV7-8 and TRBJ1-2 provide the parts outside the CDR3, is GAGVSQSPRYKVAKRGQDVALRCDPISGHVSLFWYQQALGQGPEFLTYFQNEAQLDKSGLPSDRFFAERPEGSVSTLKIQRTQQEDSAVYLCASSLGPLYGYTFGSGTRLTVV.

V usage is TRBV12-3 or TRBV12-4 and J usage is TRBJ2-7; the D gene is possibly TRBD1 (6 bases). The CDR3 is 13 residues long. Trimming took off 4 bases at V and 3 bases at J, with 10 bases between the two ends. The CDR3: CASSSGTIYEQYV. The CDR3 bases are TGTGCCAGCAGTTCCGGGACAATCTACGAGCAGTACGTC.

The chain combines TRBV15 with TRBJ2-1; no reliable D call. Germline CDR1 LNHNV, CDR2 YYDKDF (reference sequence). V was trimmed by 0 bases and J by 3 bases, leaving 12 bases between them. This CDR3 is built from 16 residues. The CDR3 here is CATSRDLGRDYNEQFF. DNA for the CDR3: TGTGCCACCAGCAGAGATCTAGGAAGAGACTACAATGAGCAGTTCTTC. Full variable domain (missing parts from reference TRBV15 and TRBJ2-1): DAMVIQNPRYQVTQFGKPVTLSCSQTLNHNVMYWYQQKSSQAPKLLFHYYDKDFNNEADTPDNFQSRRPNTSFCFLDIRSPGLGDTAMYLCATSRDLGRDYNEQFFGPGTRLTVL.

This clonotype turned up a few times. The chain recombines TRBV7-9 with TRBJ2-1; D is ambiguous. The CDR3 extends over 15 amino acids. The ends were cut back, 5 bases at V and 1 base at J, with 12 bases in the middle. Germline V gene data show CDR1 as SEHNR and CDR2 as FQNEAQ (reference sequence). CDR3 nucleotide sequence: TGTGCCAGCAGCACCCGAATAGGGTCCTACAATGAGCAGTTCTTC. Translation: CASSTRIGSYNEQFF.

The chain recombines TRBV5-6 with TRBJ2-1; D gene unclear. Trimming cost V 2 bases and J 0 bases, with 9 bases left between them. The CDR3 totals 15 residues. Germline loops: CDR1 SGHDT, CDR2 YYEEEE. CDR3 bases: TGTGCCAGCAGCTTTTTGTCGAGCTCCTACAATGAGCAGTTCTTC. Protein: CASSFLSSSYNEQFF.

This clonotype was counted between two and nine times. The chain has TRBV7-2 and TRBJ2-1, with 14 bases identical to TRBD2. Germline V gene data show CDR1 as SGHTA and CDR2 as FQGNSA. Trimming cost V 2 bases and J 4 bases; bases outside gene matches: 4. The CDR3 contains 17 residues. CDR3 sequence reads: CASSLYWTSGGYNEQFF. In DNA, the CDR3 is TGTGCCAGCAGCTTATATTGGACTAGCGGGGGGTACAATGAGCAGTTCTTC.

V gene TRBV29-1 combines with J gene TRBJ1-1; tentative D call: TRBD1 (5 bases). This CDR3 comprises 12 residues. Germline V gives CDR1 SQVTM, CDR2 ANQGSEA. V gave up 4 bases and J gave up 3 bases, with 9 bases separating them. CDR3 sequence reads: CSVAVGDTEAFF. In DNA, the CDR3 is TGCAGCGTTGCGGTGGGGGACACTGAAGCTTTCTTT.

This clonotype has just a few counts. The DNA for the CDR3 is TGTGCCACCAGTGAAAGACCGGGACGGCTAGCCAAAAACATTCAGTACTTC. Its translation: CATSERPGRLAKNIQYF. The chain combines TRBV24-1 with TRBJ2-4; D assignment may be TRBD1 or TRBD2 (5 bases each). V lost 4 bases to trimming and J lost 0 bases, with 15 bases between them. The CDR3 totals 17 residues. Germline V CDR1 and CDR2: KGHDR, SFDVKD.

Many counts were recorded for this clonotype. In nucleotides, the CDR3 is TGCAGTTCTTCAGCGAACAATTTTAACAATGAGCAGTTCTTC. Translated, it gives CSSSANNFNNEQFF. The V call is TRBV20-1, the J call TRBJ2-1; D uncertain. The CDR3 contains 14 residues. CDR1 and CDR2 (germline): DFQATT, SNEGSKA (reference sequence). Between the trimmed V and J ends, which lost 8 bases and 5 bases, there was a span of 19 bases.

This clonotype was observed many times. The chain uses TRBV5-1 and TRBJ2-2; the D gene is possibly TRBD1 (6 bases). Trimming cost V 3 bases and J 1 base, with 7 bases left between them. CDR3 length equals 14 residues. Per the germline V gene, CDR1 is SGHRS and CDR2 is YFSETQ. The CDR3 region has the DNA TGCGCCAGCAGCTGGGGACAGAACACCGGGGAGCTGTTTTTT. It specifies CASSWGQNTGELFF.

This clonotype occurred a few times. The J gene is TRBJ1-2, the V gene TRBV7-9; maybe TRBD1 (5 bases). CDR1 is SEHNR and CDR2 is FQNEAQ in the germline V gene (reference sequence). This CDR3 is 16 amino acids long. V was shortened by 5 bases and J by 3 bases, with 19 bases between the two germline ends. CDR3 sequence reads: CASSLDSRVFDYGYTF. CDR3 bases: TGTGCCAGCAGCCTGGATAGCAGGGTTTTTGACTATGGCTACACCTTC. Filled out from reference TRBV7-9 and TRBJ1-2, the complete variable domain reads DTGVSQNPRHKITKRGQNVTFRCDPISEHNRLYWYRQTLGQGPEFLTYFQNEAQLEKSRLLSDRFSAERPKGSFSTLEIQRTEQGDSAMYLCASSLDSRVFDYGYTFGSGTRLTVV.

The chain joins TRBV20-1 to TRBJ1-2; 7 bases are shared with TRBD1. This CDR3 comprises 14 residues. Germline trimming cut 3 bases from V and 0 bases from J; bases unmatched to any gene: 4. Looked up from germline, CDR1 is DFQATT and CDR2 is SNEGSKA (reference sequence). The CDR3 sequence: CSARWDRSNYGYTF. CDR3 nucleotides: TGCAGTGCTAGGTGGGACAGATCTAACTATGGCTACACCTTC.

This clonotype was counted between two and nine times. V is TRBV12-3 or TRBV12-4 and J is TRBJ2-3; weak D call: TRBD1 (7 bases). V was trimmed by 2 bases and J by 1 base, leaving 13 bases between them. This CDR3 region has 16 residues. CDR3 loop: CASSLRGRDRTDTQYF. The CDR3, as DNA: TGTGCCAGCAGTTTAAGGGGGCGGGACCGCACAGATACGCAGTATTTT.

The rearrangement uses TRBV5-1 and TRBJ2-5, with 8 bases fitting TRBD2. The CDR3 covers 16 residues. The trim removed 0 bases at V and 5 bases at J, leaving 9 bases unmatched. Looked up from germline, CDR1 is SGHRS and CDR2 is YFSETQ. The CDR3 sequence: CASSLAVGGAGETQYF. The CDR3 DNA sequence: TGCGCCAGCAGCTTGGCGGTCGGGGGGGCCGGGGAGACCCAGTACTTC.

The chain has TRBV20-1 and TRBJ2-3; weak D call: TRBD2 (7 bases). The V gene lost 5 bases and the J gene lost 2 bases, with 20 bases spanning the gap. The germline CDR1 and CDR2 sequences are DFQATT and SNEGSKA (reference sequence). This CDR3 spans 16 amino acids. The CDR3 region is CSALRVGGPVTDTQYF. CDR3 sequence (DNA): TGCAGTGCTCTACGGGTGGGGGGGCCTGTCACAGATACGCAGTATTTT.

This clonotype was picked up a small number of times. The genes are TRBV12-3 or TRBV12-4 and TRBJ2-5; 13 bases are shared with TRBD2. The CDR3 is 16 residues long. V trimming: 5 bases; J trimming: 5 bases; junction bases outside the gene matches: 8. CDR3 in amino acids: CASSISTSGGPETQYF. The CDR3 DNA follows: TGTGCCAGCAGTATCTCGACTAGCGGGGGGCCGGAGACCCAGTACTTC.

The chain uses TRBV12-3 or TRBV12-4 and TRBJ2-7; 9 bases line up with TRBD2. CDR3 length: 15 residues. Trimming took 5 bases from V and 3 from J; bases not matched to a gene: 8. CDR3 protein: CASSPLSGSDYEQYF. The CDR3 region has the DNA TGTGCCAGCAGTCCTCTTAGCGGGAGCGACTACGAGCAGTACTTC.

The rearrangement links TRBV3-1 to TRBJ2-7; D is possibly TRBD1 or TRBD2 (5 bases each). Looked up from germline, CDR1 is LGHDT and CDR2 is YNNKEL (reference sequence). The CDR3 length is 17 residues. The V and J ends lost 2 bases and 0 bases respectively, with 17 bases between them. CDR3 coding DNA: TGTGCCAGCAGCCAATTCCCAACCGGGGCTAGCTCCTACGAGCAGTACTTC. Amino acid sequence: CASSQFPTGASSYEQYF.

This clonotype was observed a few times. The rearrangement links TRBV7-9 to TRBJ2-3; TRBD1 agrees at 8 bases. After removal of 5 bases from V and 3 bases from J, the junction contained 4 bases not matched to a gene. Per the germline V gene, CDR1 is SEHNR and CDR2 is FQNEAQ (reference sequence). The CDR3 runs 14 residues. CDR3 coding DNA: TGTGCCAGCAGCGGGGACAGGCTAACAGATACGCAGTATTTT. Translation gives CASSGDRLTDTQYF.

A few counts support this clonotype. The rearrangement joins TRBV27 to TRBJ2-3, with D possibly being TRBD1 (5 bases). V was shortened by 5 bases and J by 2 bases, with 11 bases between the two germline ends. In germline, CDR1 is MNHEY, CDR2 SMNVEV (reference sequence). This CDR3 has 14 amino acids. In nucleotides, the CDR3 is TGTGCCAGCAGTAGCAGGGATTTCACAGATACGCAGTATTTT. It encodes CASSSRDFTDTQYF.

Only a few counts were recorded for this clonotype. The chain is built from TRBV29-1 and TRBJ2-3, with TRBD2 matching over 7 bases. This CDR3 contains 11 residues. J lost 8 bases, V lost 7 bases, and 6 bases had no gene match. Looked up from germline, CDR1 is SQVTM and CDR2 is ANQGSEA. The CDR3 region is CSARLAPTQYF. The CDR3 nucleotides are TGCAGCGCAAGACTAGCCCCTACGCAGTATTTT.

The rearrangement uses TRBV5-5 and TRBJ2-1; no clear D. Germline V gene sequence: CDR1 SGHKS, CDR2 YYEKEE (reference sequence). This CDR3 region has 16 residues. V was trimmed by 0 bases and J by 0 bases, leaving 10 bases between them. In DNA form, the CDR3 reads TGTGCCAGCAGCTTGGCCTCTAAGAGCTCCTACAATGAGCAGTTCTTC. Its translation: CASSLASKSSYNEQFF.

The chain uses TRBV9 and TRBJ2-2; D might be TRBD2 (6 bases). V lost 3 bases and J 4 bases, leaving 13 bases between the germline ends. Per germline, CDR1 SGDLS and CDR2 YYNGEE. The CDR3 is 15 residues long. CDR3 coding DNA: TGTGCCAGCAGCGGAACCGGGACTCTCACCGGGGAGCTGTTTTTT. Translation gives CASSGTGTLTGELFF.

The chain joins TRBV5-5 to TRBJ2-5; D is tentatively TRBD1 or TRBD2 (5 bases each). This CDR3 is built from 13 residues. CDR1 is SGHKS and CDR2 is YYEKEE in the germline V gene (reference sequence). V was cut by 1 base and J by 5 bases, with 9 bases left in between. CDR3 in DNA: TGTGCCAGCAGCTTGAGGGACCGGGAGACCCAGTACTTC. Protein: CASSLRDRETQYF. Combining the CDR3 with reference TRBV5-5 and TRBJ2-5 gives the whole variable domain DAGVTQSPTHLIKTRGQQVTLRCSPISGHKSVSWYQQVLGQGPQFIFQYYEKEERGRGNFPDRFSARQFPNYSSELNVNALLLGDSALYLCASSLRDRETQYFGPGTRLLVL.

In this sample, this clonotype turned up a few times. The CDR3, as DNA: TGTGCCAGCAGCCTCCATAGGGATAATTCACCCCTCCACTTT. Amino acid sequence: CASSLHRDNSPLHF. V usage is TRBV12-3 or TRBV12-4 and J usage is TRBJ1-6; D is unclear. The CDR3 covers 14 residues. V was trimmed by 6 bases and J by 5 bases, leaving 11 bases between them.

The rearrangement links TRBV20-1 to TRBJ2-3; TRBD2 matches at 7 bases. The J segment lost 2 bases and the V segment lost 3 bases, leaving 2 bases of the junction unmatched. Germline V lookup: CDR1 DFQATT, CDR2 SNEGSKA (reference sequence). The CDR3 runs 13 residues. As DNA, the CDR3 is TGCAGTGCTAGCGCGGGGGTCACAGATACGCAGTATTTT. As protein: CSASAGVTDTQYF.

This clonotype appeared many times. The chain recombines TRBV28 with TRBJ1-2; TRBD1 is a possible D gene (6 bases). Trimming removed 6 bases from V and 4 bases from J, with 12 bases in between. The CDR3 has 13 amino acids. Germline CDR1 reads MDHEN; CDR2 reads SYDVKM. CDR3 protein: CASSDEGVYGYTF. The CDR3 DNA sequence: TGTGCCAGCAGCGATGAGGGGGTCTATGGCTACACCTTC.

On this clonotype: At one boundary the junction diverges from the germline segment, which might be a read error. V and J are TRBV3-1 and TRBJ2-3, with 12 bases that match TRBD2. Looked up from germline, CDR1 is LGHDT and CDR2 is YNNKEL (reference sequence). This CDR3 has 15 residues. CDR3 nucleotide sequence: TGTGCCAGCACCCAAGGACTAGCGGGGACAGATACGCAGTATTTT. The encoded protein is CASTQGLAGTDTQYF.